Listed below are T cell receptor beta chains from one sample, sequenced in a study of T cell repertoires in ileal Crohn's disease. Measured with immunoSEQ multiplex PCR; TCRdb has only the in-frame clones, and not every one. This sample has 15,000 to 20,000 clones, with around 78% found just once. The material sequenced was ileal tissue. The receptors shown here come from an adult with Crohn's disease. The CDR3 runs from the conserved cysteine through the conserved F or W. Each record gives: V gene, J gene, D gene, clone size, CDR3 DNA, CDR3 protein. The D gene is left open where the match is weak. Where a row states a size, it is once, few, many or the class of an expanded clone; other rows omit it.

>TRBV6-1|TRBJ1-1|TRBD1|.
TGTGCCAGCAGTCCCCCAGGGGGCGGAGGGACTGAAGCTTTCTTT
CASSPPGGGGTEAFF
>TRBV4-3|TRBJ2-3|TRBD1|.
TGCGCCAGCAGCCAAGGGACAGGTCTTAGCACAGATACGCAGTATTTT
CASSQGTGLSTDTQYF
>TRBV9|TRBJ2-7|TRBD2|.
TGTGCCAGCAGCGTCCAGGGAGGGGACTATGGCAACGAGCAGTACTTC
CASSVQGGDYGNEQYF
>TRBV5-6|TRBJ2-7|.|.
TGTGCCAGCAGCCCTGGGGGGGCCACAGGGTTTCGGATCGAGCAGTACTTC
CASSPGGATGFRIEQYF
>TRBV19|TRBJ1-5|.|once
TGTGCCAGTAGTATCCGGGGGAGAGATCAGCCCCAGCATTTT
CASSIRGRDQPQHF
>TRBV5-6|TRBJ1-2|TRBD1|.
TGTGCCAGCAGCTTTGGACAGGCAAATAACTATGGCTACACCTTC
CASSFGQANNYGYTF
>TRBV9|TRBJ1-5|.|.
TGTGCCAGCAGTAGGGGGAGCAATCAGCCCCAGCATTTT
CASSRGSNQPQHF
>TRBV5-6|TRBJ2-5|TRBD2|.
TGTGCCAGCAGCTTGTGGGGGGGGTGGATCCAAGAGACCCAGTACTTC
CASSLWGGWIQETQYF
>TRBV7-8|TRBJ1-5|.|.
TGTGCCAGCAGCTTAGCGACGCAGGGGTGGGATCAGCCCCAGCATTTT
CASSLATQGWDQPQHF
>TRBV5-6|TRBJ2-7|.|.
TGTGCCAGCAGCTCCGGGACCTACGAGCAGTACTTC
CASSSGTYEQYF
>TRBV4-3|TRBJ2-6|.|.
TGCGCCAGCAGCCAAGAACCGAGTGCGAGTGAGAGCTCTGGGGCCAACGTCCTGACTTTC
CASSQEPSASESSGANVLTF
>TRBV9|TRBJ2-7|.|.
TGTGCCAGCAGCGTAGGCCCCAGGGTGGGATCCTACGAGCAGTACTTC
CASSVGPRVGSYEQYF
>TRBV7-8|TRBJ2-1|TRBD1|few
TGTGCCAGCAGCTTAGTCCGGGACAGGGTATACAATGAGCAGTTCTTC
CASSLVRDRVYNEQFF
>TRBV5-4|TRBJ2-5|TRBD2|.
TGTGCCAGCAGTGGGACTAGCGGGGTCCAAGAGACCCAGTACTTC
CASSGTSGVQETQYF
>TRBV5-1|TRBJ1-2|.|.
TGCGCCAGCAGCTTGGGGGGTCCTGAGGGTAGCTATGGCTACACCTTC
CASSLGGPEGSYGYTF
>TRBV7-9|TRBJ1-6|.|.
TGTGCCAGCAGTGCGCAGGGGCAGAATTCACCCCTCCACTTT
CASSAQGQNSPLHF
>TRBV7-9|TRBJ1-6|.|.
TGTGCCAGCAGCTTAGGACCGGGGAGGGCCCGAATGGTCCTCCACTTT
CASSLGPGRARMVLHF
>TRBV15|TRBJ1-5|.|.
TGTGCCACCAGCACCCGAAGGACATCTCCGCAGCATTTT
CATSTRRTSPQHF
>TRBV30|TRBJ2-5|TRBD1|.
TGTGCCTGGAGTGCCGGCCCCGGGACAGGTGAAGAGACCCAGTACTTC
CAWSAGPGTGEETQYF
>TRBV5-1|TRBJ2-7|.|.
TGCGCCAGCAGCTTGGAACAGGAGTACGAGCAGTACTTC
CASSLEQEYEQYF
>TRBV10-3|TRBJ1-2|TRBD1|once
TGTGCCATCAACGGCCAGGGGGGCTATGGCTACACCTTC
CAINGQGGYGYTF
>TRBV11-3|TRBJ2-1|TRBD1|.
TGTGCCAGCAGCCCCCAGGGGGCGTGGAATGAGCAGTTCTTC
CASSPQGAWNEQFF
>TRBV27|TRBJ1-6|.|.
TGTGCCAGCAGTCCACAGGGTTCACCCCTCCACTTT
CASSPQGSPLHF
>TRBV27|TRBJ1-6|TRBD1|.
TGTGCCAGCAGCCGGGGGGGGACAGGGGGTTCACCCCTCCACTTT
CASSRGGTGGSPLHF
>TRBV7-4|TRBJ2-7|TRBD2|.
TGTGCCAGCAGCTTGTGTCGCGGGGGATTCACCTACGAGCAGTACTTC
CASSLCRGGFTYEQYF
>TRBV9|TRBJ1-1|.|.
TGTGCCAGCAGCGTAGAGGGGTGGAAGGGTGAAGCTTTCTTT
CASSVEGWKGEAFF
>TRBV13|TRBJ2-5|TRBD2|.
TGTGCCAGCAGCTTTACCGCTAGCGGGGTAGGGGAAGAGACCCAGTACTTC
CASSFTASGVGEETQYF
>TRBV4-3|TRBJ2-5|.|.
TGCGCCAGCAGCCCCTCTCGGGGCGCGGGGGAGACCCAGTACTTC
CASSPSRGAGETQYF
>TRBV30|TRBJ1-5|.|.
TGTGCCTGGAGCCACAATGGGTTTACAGGTCGGCAGCCCCAGCATTTT
CAWSHNGFTGRQPQHF
>TRBV7-8|TRBJ2-7|TRBD1|few
TGTGCCAGCAGCTTAGTGGGACAGCTCTCCTACGAGCAGTACTTC
CASSLVGQLSYEQYF
>TRBV4-1|TRBJ1-4|.|few
TGCGCCAGCAGCCAAGTATCGGGATCTGAAAAACTGTTTTTT
CASSQVSGSEKLFF
>TRBV5-1|TRBJ2-7|TRBD2|once
TGCGCCAGCAGATCCGGGACTAGCGCCCACGAGCAGTACTTC
CASRSGTSAHEQYF
>TRBV5-1|TRBJ2-7|.|.
TGCGCCAGCAGCTTGACGGGAGCCCCCTACGAGCAGTACTTC
CASSLTGAPYEQYF
>TRBV5-1|TRBJ1-4|TRBD1|.
TGCGCCAGCAGCCCCCAGGGGACAGGGGTTGGGGAAAAACTGTTTTTT
CASSPQGTGVGEKLFF
>TRBV6-5|TRBJ1-1|.|.
TGTGCCACCAAAGGGGTCGCTGAAGCTTTCTTT
CATKGVAEAFF
>TRBV5-1|TRBJ2-5|.|.
TGCGCCAGCAGCTACCCCGGGGGTGAGACCCAGTACTTC
CASSYPGGETQYF
>TRBV5-4|TRBJ2-1|TRBD1|.
TGTGCCAGCAGCTTGGCGGCGACAGGGAGTGAGCAGTTCTTC
CASSLAATGSEQFF
>TRBV1|TRBJ2-7|.|few
TGCACCAGCAGTCGAAGACAGCCCCCCTACGAGCAGTACTTC
CTSSRRQPPYEQYF
>TRBV5-1|TRBJ1-6|.|once
TGCGCCAGCAGCTTGGGGCAACATGGTAATTCACCCCTCCACTTT
CASSLGQHGNSPLHF
>TRBV5-1|TRBJ1-2|.|.
TGCGCCAGCAGCTTTGGGGGGGTCGAGGGCTACTATGGCTACACCTTC
CASSFGGVEGYYGYTF
>TRBV7-3|TRBJ2-1|TRBD2|.
TGTGCCAGCAGCCCGGGACTAGCGGCGAAAAATGAGCAGTTCTTC
CASSPGLAAKNEQFF
>TRBV7-3|TRBJ1-6|.|.
TGTGCCAGCAGCTTAATAGGGGGAGGGCGTTCACCCCTCCACTTT
CASSLIGGGRSPLHF
>TRBV9|TRBJ2-2|.|.
TGTGCCAGCAGCCCAGGCCCGGCCCTCACCGGGGAGCTGTTTTTT
CASSPGPALTGELFF
>TRBV7-9|TRBJ1-4|.|.
TGTGCCAGCAGCCGGGGAAGGGAAAAACTGTTTTTT
CASSRGREKLFF